This T cell receptor (beta chain) was retrieved from a study of graft-versus-host responses after intestinal transplantation. Notes on the study in general: Clonal ratios of graft-versus-host to host-versus-graft in allografts were high for patients exhibiting graft-donor T cell macrochimerism. GvH clones detected in recipient marrow included some appearing first in ileum or blood.

A remark on this clone: Its antigen is still unknown.

Data came from immunoSEQ multiplex PCR; TCRdb stores just in-frame clones and leaves some out. The profile shows about 100,000 clones, 80% to 90% of them singletons. The CDR3 extends over 14 amino acids. Per the germline V gene, CDR1 is LNHNV and CDR2 is YYDKDF (reference sequence). V shed 0 bases and J shed 4 bases, with 9 bases lying between them. Source: unstimulated CD4+ T cells sorted from spleen or lymph node cells, taken before transplant. V gene TRBV15 combines with J gene TRBJ1-2; weak D call: TRBD1 (6 bases). The sequence came from a human donor who was the organ donor for an intestinal transplant. In DNA form, the CDR3 reads TGTGCCACCAGCAGAGATATACAGGGCTATGGCTACACCTTC. The encoded protein is CATSRDIQGYGYTF.